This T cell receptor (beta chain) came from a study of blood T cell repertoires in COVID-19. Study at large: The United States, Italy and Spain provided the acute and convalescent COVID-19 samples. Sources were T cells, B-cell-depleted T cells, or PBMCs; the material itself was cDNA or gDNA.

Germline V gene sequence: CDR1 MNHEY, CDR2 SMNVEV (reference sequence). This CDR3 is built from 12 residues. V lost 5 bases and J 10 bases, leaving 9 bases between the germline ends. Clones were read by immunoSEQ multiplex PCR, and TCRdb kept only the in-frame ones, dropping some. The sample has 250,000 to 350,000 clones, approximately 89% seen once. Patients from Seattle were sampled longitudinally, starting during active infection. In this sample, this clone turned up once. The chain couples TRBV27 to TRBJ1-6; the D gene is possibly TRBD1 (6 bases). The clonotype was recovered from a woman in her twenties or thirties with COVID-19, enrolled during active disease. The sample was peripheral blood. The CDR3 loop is CASSTGSSPLHF. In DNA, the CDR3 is TGTGCCAGCAGTACAGGGAGCTCACCCCTCCACTTT.